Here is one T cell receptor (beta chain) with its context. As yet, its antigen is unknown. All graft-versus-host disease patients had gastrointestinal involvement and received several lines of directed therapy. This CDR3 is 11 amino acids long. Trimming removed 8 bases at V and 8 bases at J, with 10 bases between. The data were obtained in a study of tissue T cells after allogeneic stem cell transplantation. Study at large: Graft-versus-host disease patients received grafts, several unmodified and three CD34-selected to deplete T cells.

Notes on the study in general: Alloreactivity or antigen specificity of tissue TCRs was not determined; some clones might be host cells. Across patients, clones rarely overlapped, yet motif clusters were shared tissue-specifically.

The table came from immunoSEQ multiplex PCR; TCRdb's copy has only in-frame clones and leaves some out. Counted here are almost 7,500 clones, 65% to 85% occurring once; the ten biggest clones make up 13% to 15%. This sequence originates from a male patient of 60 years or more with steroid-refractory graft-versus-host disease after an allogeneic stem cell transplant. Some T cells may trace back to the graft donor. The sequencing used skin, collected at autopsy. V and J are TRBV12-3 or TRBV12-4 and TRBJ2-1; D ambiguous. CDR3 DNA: TGTGCCAGCCTGACCTTGCATGAGCAGTTCTTC. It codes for CASLTLHEQFF.